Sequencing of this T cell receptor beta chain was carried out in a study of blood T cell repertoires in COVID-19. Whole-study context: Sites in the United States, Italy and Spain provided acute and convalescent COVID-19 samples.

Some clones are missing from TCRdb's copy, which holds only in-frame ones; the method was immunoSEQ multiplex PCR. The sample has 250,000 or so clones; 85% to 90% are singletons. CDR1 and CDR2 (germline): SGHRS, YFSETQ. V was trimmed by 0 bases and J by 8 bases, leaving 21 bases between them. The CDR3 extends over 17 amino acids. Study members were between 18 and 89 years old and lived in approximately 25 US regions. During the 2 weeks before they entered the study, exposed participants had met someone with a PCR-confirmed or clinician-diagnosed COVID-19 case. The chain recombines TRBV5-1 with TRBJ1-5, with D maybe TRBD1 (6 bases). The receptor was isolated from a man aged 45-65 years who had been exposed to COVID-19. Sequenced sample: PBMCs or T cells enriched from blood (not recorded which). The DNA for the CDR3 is TGCGCCAGCAGCTTGGGGGCTAGGGCAGGGGATGTGGAGCCCCAGCATTTT. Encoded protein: CASSLGARAGDVEPQHF.